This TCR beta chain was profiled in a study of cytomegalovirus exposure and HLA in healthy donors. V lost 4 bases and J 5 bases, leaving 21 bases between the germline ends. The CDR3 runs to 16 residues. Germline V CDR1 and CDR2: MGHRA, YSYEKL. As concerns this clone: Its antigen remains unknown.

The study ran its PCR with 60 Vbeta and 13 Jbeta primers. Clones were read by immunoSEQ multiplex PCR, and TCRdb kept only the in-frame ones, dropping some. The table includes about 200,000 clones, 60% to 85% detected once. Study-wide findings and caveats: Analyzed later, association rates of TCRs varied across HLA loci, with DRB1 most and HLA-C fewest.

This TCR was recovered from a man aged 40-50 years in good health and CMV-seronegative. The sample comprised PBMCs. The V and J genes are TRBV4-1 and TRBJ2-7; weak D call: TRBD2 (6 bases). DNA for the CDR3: TGCGCCAGCAGCCGTAGTGACCGGGACTGGGGGAACGAGCAGTACTTC. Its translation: CASSRSDRDWGNEQYF.